This record covers a single T cell receptor beta chain. This receptor's antigen is unknown. No much larger clone exists at a distance of one base, and base qualities are not known. The CDR3 regions of human TCRbeta chains were subjected to immunosequencing. Per the authors' processing: TCRs in the repertoires were matched against a reference library of SARS-CoV-2-specific TCRs that had been generated with the MIRA antigen-specificity platform. Breadth was defined as the fraction of unique TCRs that were SARS-CoV-2-associated. Depth was defined as the fraction of total T cells that were SARS-CoV-2-associated. Using the MIRA data, every spike-specific TCR was mapped to the spike region that the TCR reacted to and assigned to either a CD4 or a CD8 class. Log10-transformed breadth and depth values were compared by one-way ANOVA with Sidak's multiple comparisons tests. The clones in this table, taken by TCRdb from immuneACCESS, are in-frame only. Not every clone is retained; where verified, under half of the shortfall comes from an unresolved V gene, and the cause of the rest is unknown. The DNA was the basis for D and trimming; V, J and clone size are from that table. The sample contains around 99,000 clones, around nine tenths of them found a single time. The ten largest account for over 9.5% of the sample.

This entry is derived from a study of T cell responses to AZD1222 COVID-19 vaccine (dated by TCRdb to the early 2020s). Regarding the study in general: AZD1222 recipients with second doses at about 4 weeks or about 12 weeks were pooled, because spike-specific TCR depth and breadth did not differ between schedules. Enrollment into the trials was organized by age into subgroups of 18-55, 56-69 and 70-plus years, and those subgroups contained roughly 140, 27 and 60 TCR-sequenced participants, respectively. TCR sequencing covered more than 230 trial participants: 200 to 210 given two doses of AZD1222 and about 26 given two doses of MenACWY control vaccine.

Explained via the paper, the time point label denotes: baseline before first vaccination. The vaccinee samples were drawn from two UK trials, COV001 and COV002, one of which was a single-blind randomized controlled phase 2/3 trial testing AZD1222 (ChAdOx1 nCoV-19) in healthy adults. For TCRbeta chain sequencing, PBMC samples from trial participants were taken at day 0 and at day 28 after the second dose. At the junction V is shortened by 2 bases and J by 5 bases; bases outside the gene matches: 7. CDR1 and CDR2 were assigned from the germline V gene as SGHVS and FQNEAQ. The CDR3 sequence holds 16 residues, the cysteine and phenylalanine included. Only the CDR3 region is kept as DNA, spanning 48 bases read in frame from base 1. Overall study outcomes, separate from this receptor: In the small 56-69-year group, the increase in depth fell short of significance, most likely because of low power. Nearly half of unique spike-specific TCRs reportedly recognized epitopes outside regions mutated in the B.1.351 and B.1.1.7 variants. The whole spike protein was spanned by vaccine-associated CD4 TCRs, and dominant responses were seen in regions 160-218 and 743-854. Participants were mostly white British and included more females than males, and it was suggested by the authors that clonal diversity may have been underestimated. Conclusions about previously exposed vaccinees are limited because only a handful of AZD1222 recipients were SARS-CoV-2 seropositive at baseline. Because no day 14 peak-response samples were available, repertoires were characterized only after the peak T cell response. A significant rise in spike-specific TCR breadth and depth was observed after two AZD1222 doses relative to day 0 and relative to MenACWY recipients.

The material sequenced was peripheral blood, taken on day 0 of AZD1222 vaccination. This receptor was obtained from an adult in good health. The V and J segments used are TRBV7-8 and TRBJ2-2, with 8 bases matching TRBD1. The DNA is as follows: TGTGCCAGCAGCTTATCGGGACAGGAATTAACCGGGGAGCTGTTTTTT. This sequence encodes CASSLSGQELTGELFF.